This TCR beta chain was sequenced for a study of blood T cell repertoires in COVID-19. As handled by the study authors: Nucleated cell counts were estimated from reference gene primer amplification. Generated by immunoSEQ multiplex PCR, the TCRdb table keeps only in-frame clones and is missing some. V and J calls and clone size come straight from that table; D and trimming were deduced from the DNA. The data contain 280,000 or so clones, nearly 90% of them seen just once; the ten biggest clones take up roughly 1.5%. Individuals drawn from 24 US areas were roughly 18 to 100 years old. Losses at the gene ends were 6 bases for V and 1 base for J; bases not matched to a gene: 8. CDR3 length: 15 residues. Germline values: CDR1 KGHSH, CDR2 LQKENI.

The gene calls are TRBV18 and TRBJ2-5; TRBD1 agrees at 7 bases. The clonotype comes from a woman aged 18-29 years with acute COVID-19. The material sequenced was PBMCs or T cells enriched from blood (not recorded which). Here the CDR3 reads CASSPGAGGQETQYF. The CDR3 DNA follows: TGTGCCAGCTCCCCAGGGGCAGGGGGCCAAGAGACCCAGTACTTC.